This TCR beta chain came from a study of blood T cell repertoires in COVID-19. Study-level information: From T cells, B-cell-depleted T cells, or PBMCs came the material, which was cDNA or gDNA.

Original analysis: For nucleated cells, counts were estimated from reference gene primer amplification. Generated by immunoSEQ multiplex PCR, the TCRdb table keeps only in-frame clones and is missing some. V and J calls and clone size are those listed in that table; D and trimming were worked out from the DNA. The table lists fewer than 200,000 clones, around 82% of them singletons. From germline, CDR1 is LGHNA and CDR2 YSLEER. CDR3 length: 16 amino acids. J gave up 6 bases and V 1 base, and 6 bases lay outside the gene matches. This sequence originates from a woman aged 70-85 years who had recovered from COVID-19. The J gene is TRBJ2-3, the V gene TRBV4-3; TRBD2 aligns across 11 bases. The sample comprised peripheral blood. CDR3: CASSQGTSGLEDTQYF. The CDR3 DNA reads as TGCGCCAGCAGCCAAGGGACTAGCGGGCTCGAGGATACGCAGTATTTT.